A selection of T cell receptor beta chains follows, all from one sample in a study of regulatory T cells in long-lasting Graves disease. TCRdb re-analysed the multiplex PCR reads in MiXCR, keeping a single row per CDR3 protein. The sample has about 290,000 distinct CDR3 sequences, around 21% seen once; the top ten hold more than 50%. The sample in question was peripheral blood mononuclear cells (PBMCs), obtained when the disease was refractory, from a patient treated with antithyroid drugs. All receptors derive from a female donor with Graves disease. Each CDR3 is given with its conserved first and last residue. A D gene is named only where the DNA matches it firmly. Some rows have no size entry. The others give once, few or many, or a class for an expanded clone.

d_call: .
j_call: TRBJ2-2
v_call: TRBV11-1
clone_size: many
cdr3_nt: TGTGCCAGCAGCCCTTCGGCTCGTCATACCGGGGAGCTGTTTTTT
cdr3_aa: CASSPSARHTGELFF

d_call: .
j_call: TRBJ1-2
v_call: TRBV6-4
clone_size: few
cdr3_nt: TGTGCCAGCAGTGTCCGACGGGACTATGGCTACACCTTC
cdr3_aa: CASSVRRDYGYTF

d_call: TRBD2
j_call: TRBJ2-1
v_call: TRBV27
clone_size: once
cdr3_nt: TGTGCCAGCAGTTTATTAACGGCTAGCGGGGGGGGGGAGCAGTTCTTC
cdr3_aa: CASSLLTASGGGEQFF

d_call: TRBD2
j_call: TRBJ2-7
v_call: TRBV6-5
clone_size: .
cdr3_nt: TGTGCCAGCAGTTACTCAGCGGGAGGCGAGCAGTACTTC
cdr3_aa: CASSYSAGGEQYF

d_call: .
j_call: TRBJ2-7
v_call: TRBV7-9
clone_size: many
cdr3_nt: TGTGCCAGCAGCCCCAGGGGTGGCTACGAGCAGTACTTC
cdr3_aa: CASSPRGGYEQYF

d_call: TRBD2
j_call: TRBJ2-7
v_call: TRBV6-2/TRBV6-3
clone_size: few
cdr3_nt: TGTGCCATCGGGAAGATTGGACTAGGGGAACACGAGCAGTACTTC
cdr3_aa: CAIGKIGLGEHEQYF

d_call: .
j_call: TRBJ2-1
v_call: TRBV20-1
clone_size: few
cdr3_nt: TGCAGTGCTAGCCGGGCAAACAATGAGCAGTTCTTC
cdr3_aa: CSASRANNEQFF

d_call: .
j_call: TRBJ1-2
v_call: TRBV4-3
clone_size: .
cdr3_nt: TGCGCCAGCAGCCAAGAAACAAGGACATCTAACTATGGCTACACCTTC
cdr3_aa: CASSQETRTSNYGYTF

d_call: TRBD1
j_call: TRBJ1-4
v_call: TRBV12-3/TRBV12-4
clone_size: .
cdr3_nt: TGTGCCAGCAGTTATATGGGACAGGGACCTGAAAAACTGTTTTTT
cdr3_aa: CASSYMGQGPEKLFF

d_call: .
j_call: TRBJ2-7
v_call: TRBV29-1
clone_size: many
cdr3_nt: TGCAGCGTTGATGGGGGGACAGCCTACGAGCAGTACTTC
cdr3_aa: CSVDGGTAYEQYF

d_call: .
j_call: TRBJ1-5
v_call: TRBV6-1
clone_size: many
cdr3_nt: TGTGCCAGCAGTCTAACCTCTGGAAATCAGCCCCAGCATTTT
cdr3_aa: CASSLTSGNQPQHF

d_call: TRBD2
j_call: TRBJ2-4
v_call: TRBV6-2/TRBV6-3
clone_size: .
cdr3_nt: TGTGCCAGCAGTGACCCTAGCGGGAGGTCAGAAAACATTCAGTACTTC
cdr3_aa: CASSDPSGRSENIQYF

d_call: TRBD1
j_call: TRBJ1-3
v_call: TRBV5-1
clone_size: .
cdr3_nt: TGCGCCAGCCGGGACAGCTCTGGAAACACCATATATTTT
cdr3_aa: CASRDSSGNTIYF